These 28 T cell receptor beta chains originate from one sample sequenced in a study of blood T cell repertoires in COVID-19. This table comes from immunoSEQ multiplex PCR, and its TCRdb copy is limited to in-frame clones, with some not included. The data contain a few hundred thousand clones, roughly 80% of them singletons. What was sequenced was peripheral blood. Source of these receptors: a man older than 75 with acute or convalescent COVID-19.

V and J are TRBV5-1 and TRBJ1-1, with 10 bases matching TRBD1. The V segment lost 2 bases and the J segment 4 bases; nucleotides outside the gene matches: 5. There are 15 residues in the CDR3. In germline, CDR1 is SGHRS, CDR2 YFSETQ. The CDR3 nucleotides read TGCGCCAGCAGCTTTGAGGGACAGGGGCTCACTGAAGCTTTCTTT. This encodes CASSFEGQGLTEAFF.

The chain joins TRBV7-7 to TRBJ2-5; 8 positions agree with TRBD2. Losses at the gene ends were 4 bases for V and 5 bases for J; bases not matched to a gene: 6. Germline lookup yields CDR1 SSHAT and CDR2 FNYEAQ (reference sequence). The CDR3 extends over 14 amino acids. The CDR3 sequence: CASSSGLDNETQYF. The DNA of the CDR3 is TGTGCCAGCAGCTCGGGACTAGATAATGAGACCCAGTACTTC.

This chain uses TRBV9 with TRBJ1-6; the match to TRBD1 covers 7 bases. Losses at the gene ends were 6 bases for V and 7 bases for J; bases not matched to a gene: 10. Germline V gene data show CDR1 as SGDLS and CDR2 as YYNGEE. This CDR3 is 15 amino acids long. CDR3 DNA: TGTGCCAGCACCCTCACTGCGACAGGGAATTCACCCCTCCACTTT. The encoded protein is CASTLTATGNSPLHF. The variable domain in full, with the rest retrieved from reference TRBV9 and TRBJ1-6, is DSGVTQTPKHLITATGQRVTLRCSPRSGDLSVYWYQQSLDQGLQFLIQYYNGEERAKGNILERFSAQQFPDLHSELNLSSLELGDSALYFCASTLTATGNSPLHFGNGTRLTVT.

The rearrangement joins TRBV5-6 to TRBJ2-1; 7 bases align to TRBD2. The CDR3 sequence is 19 residues long. Losses at the gene ends were 4 bases for V and 7 bases for J; bases not matched to a gene: 23. Germline CDR1 SGHDT, CDR2 YYEEEE. CDR3 DNA sequence: TGTGCCAGCAGCAGACGCCTAAGCATTCTTTCCGGGACTACTAATGAGCAGTTCTTC. This gives the protein CASSRRLSILSGTTNEQFF.

This sequence joins TRBV30 and TRBJ1-4; D remains unclear. This CDR3 has 12 amino acids. Germline V gives CDR1 GTSNPN, CDR2 SVGIG (reference sequence). Between the trimmed V and J ends, which lost 3 bases and 4 bases, there was a span of 6 bases. The CDR3 protein is CAWSGVNEKLFF. The CDR3 nucleotides are TGTGCCTGGAGCGGGGTTAATGAAAAACTGTTTTTT. Drawing the rest from reference TRBV30 and TRBJ1-4, the complete variable domain is SQTIHQWPATLVQPVGSPLSLECTVEGTSNPNLYWYRQAAGRGLQLLFYSVGIGQISSEVPQNLSASRPQDRQFILSSKKLLLSDSGFYLCAWSGVNEKLFFGSGTQLSVL.

The chain joins TRBV5-1 to TRBJ1-1, with a tentative D call TRBD1 (5 bases). The CDR3 runs 14 residues. Trimming cost V 4 bases and J 5 bases, with 15 bases left between them. CDR1 SGHRS and CDR2 YFSETQ come from the germline V gene. The CDR3 DNA follows: TGCGCCAGCAGCGGGTTGACAGTTGGAACTGAAGCTTTCTTT. The encoded protein is CASSGLTVGTEAFF.

The V and J genes are TRBV5-5 and TRBJ1-5, with D possibly matching TRBD1 (6 bases). Germline V gene data show CDR1 as SGHKS and CDR2 as YYEKEE (reference sequence). Trimming took off 2 bases at V and 3 bases at J, with 9 bases between the two ends. CDR3 length equals 14 residues. DNA of the CDR3: TGTGCCAGCAGCTTTTCAGGGGTCAATCAGCCCCAGCATTTT. Residues: CASSFSGVNQPQHF.

This chain links TRBV5-8 with TRBJ2-7, with a weak D call TRBD1 (6 bases). This CDR3 spans 15 amino acids. Trimming took off 4 bases at V and 0 bases at J, with 14 bases between the two ends. Germline values: CDR1 SGHTS, CDR2 YDEGEE. The CDR3 protein is CASSHTGFSSYEQYF. CDR3 nucleotides: TGTGCCAGCAGCCATACAGGGTTTAGCTCCTACGAGCAGTACTTC.

The rearrangement links TRBV24-1 to TRBJ1-6, with TRBD1 identical over 9 bases. CDR1 is KGHDR, CDR2 SFDVKD, per germline. CDR3 length equals 16 residues. J gave up 5 bases and V 4 bases, and 5 bases lay outside the gene matches. The DNA for the CDR3 is TGTGCCACCAGTGACCCGACAGGGGGACATAATTCACCCCTCCACTTT. Its translation is CATSDPTGGHNSPLHF.

The V call is TRBV19, the J call TRBJ1-4; D might be TRBD1 (5 bases). The CDR3 runs to 16 residues. With 5 bases removed from V and 3 bases from J, the gap between germline ends came to 16 bases. Germline CDR1 LNHDA, CDR2 SQIVND (reference sequence). Here the CDR3 reads CASSQNGGFSNEKLFF. CDR3 nucleotide sequence: TGTGCCAGTAGTCAAAACGGGGGGTTTTCTAATGAAAAACTGTTTTTT. The full variable domain, rest sourced from reference TRBV19 and TRBJ1-4, is DGGITQSPKYLFRKEGQNVTLSCEQNLNHDAMYWYRQDPGQGLRLIYYSQIVNDFQKGDIAEGYSVSREKKESFPLTVTSAQKNPTAFYLCASSQNGGFSNEKLFFGSGTQLSVL.

The chain couples TRBV10-3 to TRBJ1-6; 8 positions match TRBD1. Germline assignment: CDR1 ENHRY and CDR2 SYGVKD. This CDR3 is 14 amino acids long. J was trimmed by 10 bases and V by 6 bases; bases with no gene match: 8. CDR3 nucleotide sequence: TGTGCCATCAGGGCCGTGACAGGGGAATCACCCCTCCACTTT. Translating gives CAIRAVTGESPLHF.

The chain employs TRBV7-9 and TRBJ2-2, with D possibly matching TRBD1 (6 bases). Germline assignment: CDR1 SEHNR and CDR2 FQNEAQ (reference sequence). V dropped 2 bases and J dropped 2 bases, with 12 bases sitting between them. This CDR3 is built from 16 residues. CDR3 in amino acids: CASSLKGQLNTGELFF. The CDR3 DNA follows: TGTGCCAGCAGCTTAAAAGGACAGCTTAACACCGGGGAGCTGTTTTTT.

V usage is TRBV28 and J usage is TRBJ1-5; 10 bases are shared with TRBD1. J was trimmed by 6 bases and V by 7 bases; bases with no gene match: 12. The V gene's germline CDR1 is MDHEN and CDR2 SYDVKM. This CDR3 contains 16 residues. The CDR3 spells CASTPPGTGVGQPQHF. The DNA for the CDR3 is TGTGCCAGCACCCCACCCGGGACAGGGGTAGGTCAGCCCCAGCATTTT. Using reference TRBV28 and TRBJ1-5 for the parts outside the CDR3, the full variable domain is DVKVTQSSRYLVKRTGEKVFLECVQDMDHENMFWYRQDPGLGLRLIYFSYDVKMKEKGDIPEGYSVSREKKERFSLILESASTNQTSMYLCASTPPGTGVGQPQHFGDGTRLSIL.

The chain links TRBV7-6 to TRBJ2-3, with 7 nucleotides matching TRBD1. This CDR3 has 15 residues. Trimming removed 5 bases from V and 0 bases from J; junction bases left unmatched: 5. Germline loops: CDR1 SGHVS, CDR2 FNYEAQ. CDR3 DNA sequence: TGTGCCAGCAGCCCAACAGGGGCAAGCACAGATACGCAGTATTTT. Its protein is CASSPTGASTDTQYF.

This clone showed up just a few times. V usage is TRBV18 and J usage is TRBJ1-2; 7 nucleotides agree with TRBD1. Per germline, CDR1 KGHSH and CDR2 LQKENI. Germline trimming cut 3 bases from V and 3 bases from J; bases unmatched to any gene: 4. The CDR3 is 14 amino acids. DNA for the CDR3: TGTGCCAGCTCACCTCCTGGGACAGACTATGGCTACACCTTC. Its translation: CASSPPGTDYGYTF.

This chain joins TRBV5-1 and TRBJ1-2; the D is unclear. Looked up from germline, CDR1 is SGHRS and CDR2 is YFSETQ. Trimming shortened V by 3 bases and J by 6 bases, and 12 bases separated the two germline ends. The CDR3 runs 13 residues. The CDR3 sequence: CASSSAGGNGYTF. CDR3 nucleotides: TGCGCCAGCAGCTCGGCGGGAGGGAATGGCTACACCTTC.

This chain uses TRBV2 with TRBJ1-4, with 7 bases matching TRBD1. In germline, CDR1 is SNHLY, CDR2 FYNNEI. The CDR3 loop spans 15 amino acids. V shed 6 bases, J shed 7 bases, and the junction held 11 bases outside the gene matches. The CDR3 DNA reads as TGTGCCAGCAGGGAGACCGGGACAGATACTGAAAAACTGTTTTTT. It specifies CASRETGTDTEKLFF.

The V and J genes are TRBV5-1 and TRBJ2-1; 7 bases agree with TRBD2. Germline V CDR1 and CDR2: SGHRS, YFSETQ. V trimming: 4 bases; J trimming: 8 bases; junction bases outside the gene matches: 6. This CDR3 is 13 amino acids long. The CDR3 reads CASSRGLYDEQFF. CDR3 bases: TGCGCCAGCAGCAGGGGACTATACGATGAGCAGTTCTTC. Combining the CDR3 with reference TRBV5-1 and TRBJ2-1 gives the whole variable domain KAGVTQTPRYLIKTRGQQVTLSCSPISGHRSVSWYQQTPGQGLQFLFEYFSETQRNKGNFPGRFSGRQFSNSRSEMNVSTLELGDSALYLCASSRGLYDEQFFGPGTRLTVL.

This rearrangement joins TRBV12-1 to TRBJ1-2. TRBV12-1 is a pseudogene locus. The CDR3 has 14 residues. The CDR3 DNA reads TGTGCCAGCAGCTTTATTCCCTCTAACTATGGCTACACCTTC. Translation: CASSFIPSNYGYTF.

This rearrangement joins TRBV21-1 to TRBJ2-1; the table names TRBD1, a call not compared with the DNA. TRBV21-1 is a documented pseudogene. The CDR3 loop spans 14 amino acids. The CDR3 protein is CANSRTGDLNEQFF. CDR3 nucleotides: TGTGCCAACTCCCGGACAGGGGATTTGAATGAGCAGTTCTTC.

A word on this clone: This same CDR3 is encoded by further DNA sequences in the sample. V gene TRBV10-1 combines with J gene TRBJ2-7; TRBD1 aligns across 7 bases. V shed 4 bases and J 2 bases; nucleotides not matched to a gene: 2. The germline gives CDR1 WNHNN, CDR2 SYGVQD (reference sequence). CDR3 size: 13 residues. The CDR3 spells CASSAGTAYEQYF. The DNA of the CDR3 is TGCGCCAGCAGTGCTGGGACAGCCTACGAGCAGTACTTC.

This chain connects TRBV27 to TRBJ2-7; 9 bases agree with TRBD1. Germline assignment: CDR1 MNHEY and CDR2 SMNVEV (reference sequence). V gave up 8 bases and J gave up 7 bases; unmatched junction bases: 12. The CDR3 has 14 amino acids. The CDR3 DNA sequence: TGTGCCAGCGGGAAACCAGGGACAGGGTTAGAGCAGTACTTC. Translation gives CASGKPGTGLEQYF.

The chain couples TRBV19 to TRBJ2-1; 8 bases fit TRBD2. Germline V CDR1 and CDR2: LNHDA, SQIVND (reference sequence). CDR3 size: 15 residues. V lost 10 bases, J lost 2 bases, and 10 bases stayed unmatched. This CDR3 is CATQPRGGPYNEQFF. In DNA form, the CDR3 reads TGTGCCACCCAACCCCGGGGGGGCCCCTACAATGAGCAGTTCTTC.

This chain uses TRBV27 with TRBJ2-7, with D possibly matching TRBD1 (5 bases). The CDR3 loop spans 16 amino acids. Germline CDR1 and CDR2: MNHEY and SMNVEV (reference sequence). V was cut by 6 bases and J by 2 bases, with 20 bases left in between. Here the CDR3 reads CASSRAPTRVTYEQYF. CDR3 nucleotide sequence: TGTGCCAGCAGCCGAGCCCCTACCAGGGTCACCTACGAGCAGTACTTC.

CDR3 loop: CASSYDFQGEAFF. The CDR3 nucleotides are TGTGCCAGCAGTTACGACTTCCAGGGTGAAGCTTTCTTT. The gene calls are TRBV6-5 and TRBJ1-1; maybe TRBD1 (5 bases). Per the germline V gene, CDR1 is MNHEY and CDR2 is SVGAGI. Trimming took 2 bases from V and 7 from J, leaving 11 bases between them. The length of the CDR3 is 13 residues.

Of note for this clone: Additional DNA sequences in this sample encode the identical CDR3. This chain connects TRBV9 to TRBJ2-1; 7 nucleotides line up with TRBD1. The germline V gene has CDR1 SGDLS and CDR2 YYNGEE. The ends lost 0 bases at V and 2 bases at J; junction bases unmatched: 2. CDR3 size: 15 residues. CDR3 protein: CASSVGQGAYNEQFF. The CDR3 DNA is TGTGCCAGCAGCGTAGGCCAGGGGGCCTACAATGAGCAGTTCTTC.

Only one count was recorded for this clone. The V and J genes are TRBV5-1 and TRBJ2-7, with D possibly matching TRBD2 (7 bases). V lost 0 bases, J lost 3 bases, and 13 bases lay in between. Germline V gene sequence: CDR1 SGHRS, CDR2 YFSETQ. The CDR3 runs to 15 residues. CDR3 amino acids: CASSLALGGLYEQYF. DNA for the CDR3: TGCGCCAGCAGCTTGGCCTTGGGGGGGCTCTACGAGCAGTACTTC.

The chain links TRBV5-1 to TRBJ2-2; no clear D. The CDR3 loop spans 14 amino acids. V was shortened by 0 bases and J by 5 bases, with 8 bases between the two germline ends. Germline values: CDR1 SGHRS, CDR2 YFSETQ. The CDR3 DNA follows: TGCGCCAGCAGCTTGGGGAAGACTACCGGGGAGCTGTTTTTT. Translation gives CASSLGKTTGELFF.